This T cell receptor beta chain was sequenced for a study of tumor-infiltrating lymphocytes in primary liver carcinoma. Across the whole study: The patients presented with primary liver carcinoma, which was managed through surgical resection. Roughly 3.65 to 8 million productive TCRbeta reads were obtained per sample, with similar numbers across tissue types.

Germline DNA was extracted alongside blood RNA, which was obtained from unsorted whole blood. The template, approximately 500 ng total RNA, yielded TCR beta cDNA made with a constant-region primer. It was through three nested multiplex PCR rounds of slightly modified ARM-PCR that TCR beta libraries arose. The first two PCR rounds, roughly 11 cycles each, used TRBV1-TRBV30 forward primers and a C-beta reverse primer. TCRdb processed the multiplex PCR reads anew with MiXCR; each CDR3 protein has one entry. The profile shows about 180,000 distinct CDR3 sequences, 60% of them singletons. V was trimmed by 6 bases and J by 9 bases, leaving 22 bases between them. The CDR3 is 14 residues long. Per the germline V gene, CDR1 is SQVTM and CDR2 is ANQGSEA.

The TCR originated in a man in his forties with primary liver carcinoma and hepatitis B virus infection. The genes are TRBV29-1 and TRBJ2-3; D perhaps matches TRBD2 (7 bases). The sequenced sample was peripheral blood. Here the CDR3 reads CSVIGGGSRWTQYF. CDR3 nucleotide sequence: TGCAGCGTGATTGGGGGGGGCTCAAGATGGACGCAGTATTTT.